This is a list of T cell receptor beta chains from one sample in a study of spatial heterogeneity in lung cancer. TCRdb reanalysed the 5' RACE reads using MiXCR and keeps one entry per CDR3 protein. The sample records several thousand distinct CDR3 sequences, about 5% being singletons. This material consisted of normal lung tissue next to the tumor, taken at surgery. Receptors originate from a female donor with early-stage non-small cell lung cancer. The CDR3 runs from the conserved cysteine through the conserved F or W. D genes are given only for firm matches. Not every row has a clone size; where given, it reads once, few, many or a size class.

>many|NA|TRBV6-1|TRBJ2-7
TGTGCCAGCAACCCGGGAGAGGGGTACGAGCAGTACTTC
CASNPGEGYEQYF
>NA|NA|TRBV20-1|TRBJ2-3
TGCAGTGCTAAGAAAGATTCAGATACGCAGTATTTT
CSAKKDSDTQYF
>many|NA|TRBV19|TRBJ1-2
TGTGCCAGTACTCCGCGGGGCGGTGGCTACACCTTC
CASTPRGGGYTF
>medium-sized|NA|TRBV21-1|TRBJ2-2
TGTGCCAGCCCACTGTCCCTAATCCGGACTACGACCCCGTACACCGGGGAGCTGTTTTTT
CASPLSLIRTTTPYTGELFF
>medium-sized|TRBD1|TRBV29-1|TRBJ2-7
TGCAGCGTGGACAGGGATTTTCGCGAAGACGAGCAGTACTTC
CSVDRDFREDEQYF
>medium-sized|TRBD2|TRBV5-1|TRBJ2-7
TGCGCCAGCAGGGTGACTGCTAGCGGGGTATACGAGCAGTACTTC
CASRVTASGVYEQYF
>many|NA|TRBV2|TRBJ2-1
TGTGCCAGCAGTGTACTAGTCTGGAATGAGCAGTTCTTC
CASSVLVWNEQFF
>medium-sized|TRBD1|TRBV28|TRBJ2-5
TGTGCCAGCAGTTTCCCAGGGGGATTAGAGACCCAGTACTTC
CASSFPGGLETQYF
>NA|NA|TRBV9|TRBJ2-3
TGTGCCTGCAGCGTCTACGGAAGCCCCACAGATACGCAGTATTTT
CACSVYGSPTDTQYF
>many|NA|TRBV5-1|TRBJ2-2
TGCGCCAGCAGCTGGGGGTCGAGACTTTTGAACACCGGGGAGCTGTTTTTT
CASSWGSRLLNTGELFF
>medium-sized|NA|TRBV5-5|TRBJ2-5
TGTGCCAGCAGCTTGGGCCAGAGGGAGACCCAGTACTTC
CASSLGQRETQYF
>NA|NA|TRBV6-2/TRBV6-3|TRBJ2-6
TGTGCCACCCGCCGGGGTGGGGCCAACGTCCTGACTTTC
CATRRGGANVLTF
>medium-sized|NA|TRBV7-3|TRBJ2-1
TGTGCCAGCAGCTTAGGGCCTAACAATGAGCAGTTCTTC
CASSLGPNNEQFF
>many|TRBD2|TRBV11-2|TRBJ2-1
TGTGCCAGCAGTGGTAGCGGGAGGCTTGGTCTCTACAATGAGCAGTTCTTC
CASSGSGRLGLYNEQFF
>many|TRBD2|TRBV18|TRBJ2-1
TGTGCCAGCTCACCGCCACTAGCGGGAGGAAGAAATGAGCAGTTCTTC
CASSPPLAGGRNEQFF
>many|NA|TRBV11-2|TRBJ2-5
TGTGCCAGCAGCAAATCGGACAGGGAGGGAGAGACCCAGTACTTC
CASSKSDREGETQYF
>few|NA|TRBV12-3/TRBV12-4|TRBJ2-3
TGTGCCAGCAGTTTAAGGCAGGGTCGCGCAGATACGCAGTATTTT
CASSLRQGRADTQYF
>medium-sized|NA|TRBV28|TRBJ2-7
TGTGCCAGCAGTTTATGGGCAGGCCCTCAGTACTTC
CASSLWAGPQYF
>many|TRBD1|TRBV7-9|TRBJ1-1
TGTGCCAGCAGACGACAGGGAGACGAAGCTTTCTTT
CASRRQGDEAFF
>many|NA|TRBV5-1|TRBJ1-1
TGCGCCAGCAGCTCGCAGGGCACTGAAGCTTTCTTT
CASSSQGTEAFF
>many|TRBD2|TRBV29-1|TRBJ2-3
TGCAGCGTTGCGCCTAGCGGGAGCACAGATACGCAGTATTTT
CSVAPSGSTDTQYF
>many|NA|TRBV20-1|TRBJ2-3
TGCAGTGCTAGAGCTCCCGTCCTCACAGATACGCAGTATTTT
CSARAPVLTDTQYF
>medium-sized|TRBD2|TRBV20-1|TRBJ2-7
TGCAGTGCTAGAGATATAGCGGGAGGGTCCCACGAGCAGTACTTC
CSARDIAGGSHEQYF
>large|TRBD2|TRBV29-1|TRBJ2-1
TGCAGCGTTGAAGATCCTCGCGGGGGGGATCTCAATGAGCAGTTCTTC
CSVEDPRGGDLNEQFF
>many|TRBD2|TRBV6-5|TRBJ2-5
TGTGCCAGCAGGCCGCTAGCGGGAGGAAACCAAGAGACCCAGTACTTC
CASRPLAGGNQETQYF
>medium-sized|TRBD1|TRBV4-1|TRBJ2-1
TGCGCCAGCAGCCGACCGGGACAGGGCTACAATGAGCAGTTCTTC
CASSRPGQGYNEQFF
>medium-sized|NA|TRBV6-1|TRBJ1-5
TGTGCCAGCAGTGGGACACCTAATCAGCCCCAGCATTTT
CASSGTPNQPQHF
>medium-sized|NA|TRBV5-1|TRBJ1-2
TGCGCCAGCAGCTTGGAATCCCCGAACTATGGCTACACCTTC
CASSLESPNYGYTF
>many|NA|TRBV7-8|TRBJ1-4
TGTGCCAGCAGCTTCCGAGGGGGTGAAAAACTGTTTTTT
CASSFRGGEKLFF
>many|NA|TRBV5-5|TRBJ1-5
TGTGCCAGCAGCATAACAGGAGATCGCAATCAGCCCCAGCATTTT
CASSITGDRNQPQHF
>many|NA|TRBV5-1|TRBJ1-1
TGCGCCAGCAGCTTGGACAGGGTGGACACTGAAGCTTTCTTT
CASSLDRVDTEAFF
>many|NA|TRBV7-6|TRBJ2-1
TGTGCCAGCAGCTTAGGGCCTTACAATGAGCAGTTCTTC
CASSLGPYNEQFF
>medium-sized|NA|TRBV7-9|TRBJ2-1
TGTGCCAGCAGCATACTAGCAACCAATGAGCAGTTCTTC
CASSILATNEQFF